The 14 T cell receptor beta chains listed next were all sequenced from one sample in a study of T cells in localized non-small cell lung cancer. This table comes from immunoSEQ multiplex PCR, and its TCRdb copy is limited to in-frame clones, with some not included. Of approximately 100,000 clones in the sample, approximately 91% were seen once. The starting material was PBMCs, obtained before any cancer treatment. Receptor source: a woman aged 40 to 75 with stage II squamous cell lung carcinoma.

The DNA of the CDR3 is TGTGCCAGCAGCCGCGACAGGGTTGACTACGAGCAGTACTTC. Amino acids: CASSRDRVDYEQYF. The rearrangement links TRBV7-6 to TRBJ2-7; 7 bases match TRBD1. The germline gives CDR1 SGHVS, CDR2 FNYEAQ. V lost 5 bases, J lost 3 bases, and 7 bases stayed unmatched. The CDR3 has 14 residues.

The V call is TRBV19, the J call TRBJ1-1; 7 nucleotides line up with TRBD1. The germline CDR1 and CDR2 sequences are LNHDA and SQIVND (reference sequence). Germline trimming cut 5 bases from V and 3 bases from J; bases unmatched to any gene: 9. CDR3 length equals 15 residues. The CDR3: CASSPWDSRDTEAFF. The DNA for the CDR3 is TGTGCCAGTAGTCCCTGGGACAGTCGGGACACTGAAGCTTTCTTT. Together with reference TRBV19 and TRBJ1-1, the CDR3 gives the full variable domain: DGGITQSPKYLFRKEGQNVTLSCEQNLNHDAMYWYRQDPGQGLRLIYYSQIVNDFQKGDIAEGYSVSREKKESFPLTVTSAQKNPTAFYLCASSPWDSRDTEAFFGQGTRLTVV.

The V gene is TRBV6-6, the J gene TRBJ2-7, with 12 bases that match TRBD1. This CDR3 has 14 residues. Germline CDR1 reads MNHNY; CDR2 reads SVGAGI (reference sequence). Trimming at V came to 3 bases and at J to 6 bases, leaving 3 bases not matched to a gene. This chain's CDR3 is CASSYRDRGREQYF. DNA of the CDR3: TGTGCCAGCAGTTATAGGGACAGGGGGCGCGAGCAGTACTTC.

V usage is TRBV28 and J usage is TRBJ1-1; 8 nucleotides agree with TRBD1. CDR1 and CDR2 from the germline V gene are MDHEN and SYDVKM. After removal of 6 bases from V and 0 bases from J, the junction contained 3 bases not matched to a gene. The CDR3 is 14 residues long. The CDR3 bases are TGTGCCAGCAGACCAGGGGGCATGAACACTGAAGCTTTCTTT. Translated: CASRPGGMNTEAFF.

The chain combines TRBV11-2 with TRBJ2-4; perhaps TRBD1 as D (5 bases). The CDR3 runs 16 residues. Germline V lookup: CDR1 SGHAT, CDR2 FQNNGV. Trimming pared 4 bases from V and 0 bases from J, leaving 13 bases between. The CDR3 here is CASSSTGILAKNIQYF. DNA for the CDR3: TGTGCCAGCAGCTCCACAGGCATACTAGCCAAAAACATTCAGTACTTC.

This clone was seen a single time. The CDR3 sequence is CASSVDLAGRTGELFF. The CDR3 coding sequence is TGTGCCAGCAGCGTAGATCTAGCGGGAAGGACCGGGGAGCTGTTTTTT. The J gene is TRBJ2-2, the V gene TRBV9; the match to TRBD2 covers 9 bases. Germline values: CDR1 SGDLS, CDR2 YYNGEE. The CDR3 spans 16 residues. The J segment lost 5 bases and the V segment lost 0 bases, leaving 5 bases of the junction unmatched. Variable domain in full (rest from reference TRBV9 and TRBJ2-2): DSGVTQTPKHLITATGQRVTLRCSPRSGDLSVYWYQQSLDQGLQFLIQYYNGEERAKGNILERFSAQQFPDLHSELNLSSLELGDSALYFCASSVDLAGRTGELFFGEGSRLTVL.

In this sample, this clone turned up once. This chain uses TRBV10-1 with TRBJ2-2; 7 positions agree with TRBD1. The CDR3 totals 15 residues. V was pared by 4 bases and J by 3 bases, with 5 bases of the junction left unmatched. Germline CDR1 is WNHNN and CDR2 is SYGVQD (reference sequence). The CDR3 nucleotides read TGCGCCAGCAGTGGGCGCACAGGGGACACCGGGGAGCTGTTTTTT. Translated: CASSGRTGDTGELFF.

CDR3: CASSFEGRAVNEKLFF. CDR3 DNA: TGCGCCAGCAGCTTTGAGGGTAGAGCGGTAAATGAAAAACTGTTTTTT. The chain has TRBV5-1 and TRBJ1-4; D unclear. CDR3 length: 16 residues. The V end lost 2 bases, the J end lost 5 bases, and 16 bases lay between the germline ends. The germline V gene has CDR1 SGHRS and CDR2 YFSETQ.

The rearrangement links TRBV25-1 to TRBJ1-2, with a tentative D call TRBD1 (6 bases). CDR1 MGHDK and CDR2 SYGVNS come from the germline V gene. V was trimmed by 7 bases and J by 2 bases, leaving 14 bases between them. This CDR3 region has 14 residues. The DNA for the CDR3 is TGTGCCAGCACCGGGGGCGGGACGAACTATGGCTACACCTTC. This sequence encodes CASTGGGTNYGYTF.

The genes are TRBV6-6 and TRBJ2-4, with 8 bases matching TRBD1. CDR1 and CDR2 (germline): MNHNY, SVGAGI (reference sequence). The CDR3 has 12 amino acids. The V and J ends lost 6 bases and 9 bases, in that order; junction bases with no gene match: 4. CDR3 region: CASSPGQGIQYF. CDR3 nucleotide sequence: TGTGCCAGCAGCCCCGGACAGGGCATTCAGTACTTC.

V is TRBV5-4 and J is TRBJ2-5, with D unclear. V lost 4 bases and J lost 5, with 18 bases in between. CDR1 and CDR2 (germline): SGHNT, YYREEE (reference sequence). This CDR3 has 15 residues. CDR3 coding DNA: TGTGCCAGCAGCCCGCCGGGCTCACGGGCCGAGACCCAGTACTTC. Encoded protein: CASSPPGSRAETQYF.

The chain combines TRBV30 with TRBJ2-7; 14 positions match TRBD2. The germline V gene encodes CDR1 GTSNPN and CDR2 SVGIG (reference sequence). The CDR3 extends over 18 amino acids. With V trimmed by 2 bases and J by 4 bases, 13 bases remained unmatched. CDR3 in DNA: TGTGCCTGGAGTCCCCTCGGACTAGCGGGAGGAGTGAGGTACGAGCAGTACTTC. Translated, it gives CAWSPLGLAGGVRYEQYF.

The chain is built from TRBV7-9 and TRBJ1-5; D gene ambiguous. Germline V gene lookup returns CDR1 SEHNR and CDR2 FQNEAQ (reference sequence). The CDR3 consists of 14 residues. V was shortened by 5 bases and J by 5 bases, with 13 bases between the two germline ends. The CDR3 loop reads CASSPDWGDQPQHF. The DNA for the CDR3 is TGTGCCAGCAGCCCGGACTGGGGTGATCAGCCCCAGCATTTT.

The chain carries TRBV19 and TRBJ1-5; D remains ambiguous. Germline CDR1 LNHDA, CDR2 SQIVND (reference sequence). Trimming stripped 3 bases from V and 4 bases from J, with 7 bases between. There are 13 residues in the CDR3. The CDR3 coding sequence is TGTGCCAGTAGTATCCTGTTTAATCAGCCCCAGCATTTT. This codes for CASSILFNQPQHF.